This TCR beta chain was found in a study of blood T cell repertoires in COVID-19. Study background: T cells, B-cell-depleted T cells, or PBMCs supplied cDNA or gDNA.

The authors' processing: Researchers report that nucleated cell counts were estimated from reference gene primer amplification. Some clones are missing from TCRdb's copy, which holds only in-frame ones; the method was immunoSEQ multiplex PCR. V, J and clone size are taken as reported in that table, and D and trimming were inferred from the DNA itself. This repertoire shows 95,000 to 150,000 clones, more than 80% found once; its top ten account for 3.5% to 5%. The germline gives CDR1 SGHKS, CDR2 YYEKEE (reference sequence). CDR3 length equals 17 residues. V lost 2 bases to trimming and J lost 5 bases; unmatched junction nucleotides: 12.

The sequence came from a man aged 40-50 years with acute or convalescent COVID-19. The sample was peripheral blood. V is TRBV5-5 and J is TRBJ2-1; 8 bases line up with TRBD1. The CDR3 coding sequence is TGTGCCAGCAGCTTAGGCCCCTGGACAGGGATGGACAATGAGCAGTTCTTC. As protein: CASSLGPWTGMDNEQFF.